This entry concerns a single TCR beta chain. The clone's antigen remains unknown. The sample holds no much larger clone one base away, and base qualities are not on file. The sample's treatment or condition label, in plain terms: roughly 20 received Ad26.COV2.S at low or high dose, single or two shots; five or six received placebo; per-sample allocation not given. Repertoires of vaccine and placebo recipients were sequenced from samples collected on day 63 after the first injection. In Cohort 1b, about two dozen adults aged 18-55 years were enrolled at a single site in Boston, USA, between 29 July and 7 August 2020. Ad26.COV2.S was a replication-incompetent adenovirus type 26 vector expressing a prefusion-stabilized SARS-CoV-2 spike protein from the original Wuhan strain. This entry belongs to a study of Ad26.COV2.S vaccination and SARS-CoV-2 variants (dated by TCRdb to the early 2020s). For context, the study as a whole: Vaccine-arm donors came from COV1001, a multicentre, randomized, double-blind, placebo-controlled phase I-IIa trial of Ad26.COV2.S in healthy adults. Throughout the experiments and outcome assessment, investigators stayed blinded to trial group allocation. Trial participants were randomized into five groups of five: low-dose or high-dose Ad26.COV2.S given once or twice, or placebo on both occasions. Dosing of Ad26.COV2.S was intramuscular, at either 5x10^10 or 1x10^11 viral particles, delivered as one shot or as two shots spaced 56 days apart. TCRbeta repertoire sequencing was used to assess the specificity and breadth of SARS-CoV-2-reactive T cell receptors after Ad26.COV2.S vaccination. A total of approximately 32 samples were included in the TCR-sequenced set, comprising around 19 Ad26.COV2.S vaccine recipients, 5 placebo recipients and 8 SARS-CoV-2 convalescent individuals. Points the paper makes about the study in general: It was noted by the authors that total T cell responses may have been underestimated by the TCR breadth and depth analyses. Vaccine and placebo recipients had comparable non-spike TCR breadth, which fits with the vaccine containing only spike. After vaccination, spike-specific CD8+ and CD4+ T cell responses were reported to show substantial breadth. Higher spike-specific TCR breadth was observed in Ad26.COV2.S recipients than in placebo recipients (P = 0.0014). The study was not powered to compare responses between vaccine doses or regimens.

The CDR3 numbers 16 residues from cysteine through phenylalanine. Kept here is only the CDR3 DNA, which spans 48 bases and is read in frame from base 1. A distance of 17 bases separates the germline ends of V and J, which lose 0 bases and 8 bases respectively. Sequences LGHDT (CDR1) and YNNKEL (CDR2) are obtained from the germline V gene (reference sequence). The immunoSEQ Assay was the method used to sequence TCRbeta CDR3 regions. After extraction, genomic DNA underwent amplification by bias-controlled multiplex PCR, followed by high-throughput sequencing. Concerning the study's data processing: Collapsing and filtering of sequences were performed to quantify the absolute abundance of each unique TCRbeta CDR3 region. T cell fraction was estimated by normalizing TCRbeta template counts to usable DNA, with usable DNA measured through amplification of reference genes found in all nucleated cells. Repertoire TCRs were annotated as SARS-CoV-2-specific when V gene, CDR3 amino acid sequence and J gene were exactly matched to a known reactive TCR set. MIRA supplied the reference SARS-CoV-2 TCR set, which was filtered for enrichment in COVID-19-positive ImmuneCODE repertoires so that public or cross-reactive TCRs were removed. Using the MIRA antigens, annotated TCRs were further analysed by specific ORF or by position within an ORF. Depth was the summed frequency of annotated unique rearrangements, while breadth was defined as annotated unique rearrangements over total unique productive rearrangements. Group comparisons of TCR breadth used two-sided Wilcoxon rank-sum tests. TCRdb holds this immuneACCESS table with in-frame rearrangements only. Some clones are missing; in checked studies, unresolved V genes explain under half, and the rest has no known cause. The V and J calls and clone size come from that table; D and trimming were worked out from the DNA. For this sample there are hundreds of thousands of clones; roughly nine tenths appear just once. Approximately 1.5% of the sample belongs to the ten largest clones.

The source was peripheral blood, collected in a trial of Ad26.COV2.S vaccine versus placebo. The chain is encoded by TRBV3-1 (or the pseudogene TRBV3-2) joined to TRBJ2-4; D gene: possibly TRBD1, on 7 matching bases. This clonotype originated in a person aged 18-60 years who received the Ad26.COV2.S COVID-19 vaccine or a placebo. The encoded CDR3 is CASSQEFQGGSDIQYF. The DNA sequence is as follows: TGTGCCAGCAGCCAAGAATTTCAGGGGGGCTCGGACATTCAGTACTTC.